A selection of T cell receptor beta chains follows, all from one sample in a study of CD8 T cells in ankylosing spondylitis. MiXCR, applied by TCRdb to the 5' RACE reads, yields one record per CDR3 protein. The table records approximately 200,000 distinct CDR3 sequences, 9.5% to 15% of them present only once. Sequencing was performed on blood, either unsorted or a sorted T cell fraction (not recorded which). The receptors were sampled from a male donor with ankylosing spondylitis or in good health (not recorded which). CDR3s include the opening cysteine and the closing phenylalanine or tryptophan. D genes are given only for firm matches. A row's size may be missing; if present it is once, few, many or a size class.

v_call	clone_size	d_call	j_call	cdr3_nt	cdr3_aa
TRBV10-3	NA	NA	TRBJ1-2	TGTGCCATCAGTGACCGACAGAACTGGGGGGGCTACACCTTC	CAISDRQNWGGYTF
TRBV12-3/TRBV12-4	few	NA	TRBJ2-7	TGTGCCAGCAGTCGAGAGACAGAGTCCTACGAGCAGTACTTC	CASSRETESYEQYF
TRBV20-1	NA	NA	TRBJ2-5	TGCAGTGCTTGGACGGAGACCCAGTACTTC	CSAWTETQYF
TRBV11-2	NA	TRBD2	TRBJ2-7	TGTGCCAGCAGCTTAGGGGCGACTAGCGGGAGCTACGAGCAGTACTTC	CASSLGATSGSYEQYF
TRBV11-3	NA	NA	TRBJ2-1	TGTGCCAGCATTAGTACCGGGGGAGATGAGCAGTTCTTC	CASISTGGDEQFF
TRBV20-1	few	TRBD2	TRBJ2-1	TGCAGTGCTGGACTAGCGGGGGGGCTGGTTGATGAGCAGTTCTTC	CSAGLAGGLVDEQFF
TRBV11-2	few	NA	TRBJ2-7	TGTGCCAGCAGCCCTCGGACAGTGCCAGCCTACGAGCAGTACTTC	CASSPRTVPAYEQYF
TRBV18	few	TRBD2	TRBJ2-7	TGTGCCAGCTCACCAGGAAGCGGGGCCTACGAGCAGTACTTC	CASSPGSGAYEQYF
TRBV7-9	NA	NA	TRBJ2-7	TGTGCCAGCAGCTTACCCCAGGGTCTCAGCTCCTACGAGCAGTACTTC	CASSLPQGLSSYEQYF
TRBV3-1	NA	TRBD1	TRBJ2-2	TGTGCCAGCAGCCAAGATGCGTCAGGGGGCCGAGGCGGGGAGCTGTTTTTT	CASSQDASGGRGGELFF
TRBV19	NA	NA	TRBJ2-1	TGTGCCAGTAGTATTGCCCTCAGGAGCGGAGACTACAATGAGCAGTTCTTC	CASSIALRSGDYNEQFF
TRBV20-1	few	TRBD2	TRBJ2-7	TGCAGTGCTAGAGTGGAAGGGAGGGGCGAGCAGTACTTC	CSARVEGRGEQYF
TRBV30	few	TRBD2	TRBJ2-4	TGTGCCTGGAGCGGGGGGGCAGCCAAAAACATTCAGTACTTC	CAWSGGAAKNIQYF
TRBV7-6	NA	NA	TRBJ1-1	TGTGCCAGCAGCTTAGTGGAGGGCACTGAAGCTTTCTTT	CASSLVEGTEAFF